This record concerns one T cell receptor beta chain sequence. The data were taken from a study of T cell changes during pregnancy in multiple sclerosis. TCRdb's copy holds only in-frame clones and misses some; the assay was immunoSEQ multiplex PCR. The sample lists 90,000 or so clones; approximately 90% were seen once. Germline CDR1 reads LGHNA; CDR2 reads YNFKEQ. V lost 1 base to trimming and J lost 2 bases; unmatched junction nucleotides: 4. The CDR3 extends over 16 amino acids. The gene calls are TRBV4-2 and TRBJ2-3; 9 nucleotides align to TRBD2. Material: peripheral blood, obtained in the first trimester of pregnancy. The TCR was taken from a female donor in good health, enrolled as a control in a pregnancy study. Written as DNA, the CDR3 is TGTGCCAGCAGCCAAGTCTCTAGCGGGGCCACAGATACGCAGTATTTT. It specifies CASSQVSSGATDTQYF.